A selection of T cell receptor beta chains follows, all from one sample in a study of cytomegalovirus exposure and HLA in healthy donors. TCRdb's copy holds only in-frame clones and misses some; the assay was immunoSEQ multiplex PCR. The sample yields around 300,000 clones, around nine tenths seen once. Specimen: PBMCs. These receptors all stem from a woman aged 18-35 years in good health and CMV-seronegative. Both conserved end residues are part of each CDR3. D genes are given only for firm matches. Size tells how often a clone was seen (once, few, many) or the class of an expanded clone, and some rows leave it out.

j_gene,len,abundance,d_gene,v_gene,CDR3nt,CDR3aa
TRBJ2-1,18,NA,TRBD2,TRBV28,TGTGCCAGCACTAAAGCGGGGCCTAGTACAATAGGATACAATGAGCAGTTCTTC,CASTKAGPSTIGYNEQFF
TRBJ2-2,14,NA,NA,TRBV6-5,TGTGCCAGCAGTTGGGCAGGGAACACCGGGGAGCTGTTTTTT,CASSWAGNTGELFF
TRBJ2-7,15,NA,TRBD2,TRBV7-6,TGTGCCAGCAGCCGGACTAGCGGGACTTCCTACGAGCAGTACTTC,CASSRTSGTSYEQYF
TRBJ2-2,17,NA,NA,TRBV5-1,TGCGCCAGCAGCTTGGAGATGTTCGGACAGAACACCGGGGAGCTGTTTTTT,CASSLEMFGQNTGELFF
TRBJ2-5,14,once,NA,TRBV5-6,TGTGCCAGCAGCTTCTTGGCTAGTCCGGAGACCCAGTACTTC,CASSFLASPETQYF
TRBJ2-7,16,NA,TRBD2,TRBV28,TGTGCCAGCAGTACCATCGGACTAGCGGGAGTACGGGAGCAGTACTTC,CASSTIGLAGVREQYF
TRBJ2-7,14,NA,NA,TRBV18,TGTGCCAGCTCACCACCTTCGCAGGTCGCCGAGCAGTACTTC,CASSPPSQVAEQYF
TRBJ2-7,13,NA,NA,TRBV13,TGTGCCAGCAGCCTGAACAGGGGATTGGAGGGGTACTTC,CASSLNRGLEGYF
TRBJ2-1,13,NA,NA,TRBV29-1,TGCAGCGTTGATGGACAGCAGCCCGATGAGCAGTTCTTC,CSVDGQQPDEQFF
TRBJ2-7,17,NA,TRBD1,TRBV4-3,TGCGCCAGCAGCCAAGATGGAGCCGGGACAGGGGCCTACGAGCAGTACTTC,CASSQDGAGTGAYEQYF
TRBJ2-7,14,NA,NA,TRBV5-1,TGCGCCAGCAGCTTGGTGGTCAGTTCCTACGAGCAGTACTTC,CASSLVVSSYEQYF
TRBJ2-7,14,NA,NA,TRBV7-9,TGTGCCAGCAGCTCCGGAGCCTCCTCTTTCGAGCAGTACTTC,CASSSGASSFEQYF
TRBJ2-7,15,NA,TRBD2,TRBV4-2,TGTGCCAGCAGCCAAGAAGCGGGGTCGTCCTACGAGCAGTACTTC,CASSQEAGSSYEQYF
TRBJ1-6,15,once,NA,TRBV27,TGTGCCAGCAGTTTTCGGGAACCTCCGAATTCACCCCTCCACTTT,CASSFREPPNSPLHF